The T cell receptor (beta chain) described here comes from a study of shared clonotypes between healthy human individuals. Study outcomes and limitations: A handful of donors showed sharing of approximately 5% of naive CD4 clonotypes.

Sequencing was performed with immunoSEQ multiplex PCR; in TCRdb, only in-frame clones are kept and a portion is missing. The sample consists of about 1.9 million clones, over 85% of them appearing once. Comment on this clone: Its specificity is not known.

The naive CD8 population came from CD45RO-negative cells selected for CCR7, without terminally differentiated effector memory CD45RA+ cells. This receptor was taken from a man aged 18 to 35 in good health. Some clones in this sample may be carry-over from other donors' samples. Sequenced sample: naive CD8+ T cells from PBMCs.

The CDR3 region has the DNA TGTGCCAGCAGTTTAATCGGGCCATCTGATCAGCCCCAGCATTTT. Its translation: CASSLIGPSDQPQHF. V is TRBV27 and J is TRBJ1-5; D ambiguous. The CDR3 runs 15 residues. The V gene lost 2 bases and the J gene lost 5 bases, with 13 bases spanning the gap. CDR1 MNHEY and CDR2 SMNVEV come from the germline V gene (reference sequence).